Each of the 9 T cell receptor beta chains below was sequenced from the same sample in a study of Graves' ophthalmopathy and Graves' hyperthyroidism (dated by TCRdb to 2016 to 2019). Sequencing relied on an Illumina HiSeq 2000. For repertoire sequencing, the TCR beta CDR3 regions were amplified from RNA transcripts. The first round was an RT-PCR using HTBI primers with the Qiagen OneStep RT-PCR kit, and this first round was followed by a second-round multiplex PCR, then size selection and purification. Using fastp trimming at Q25 and MiXCR clonotype assembly, TCRdb reanalyzed the public sequencing data and kept in-frame beta chains. Rows with a matching CDR3 protein are joined into one entry that keeps the most common DNA and genes. This sample is represented by about 420,000 distinct CDR3 sequences; roughly 21% of them were singletons. Of the sample, 2.5% to 3% falls within the top ten clones. Sequencing was carried out using peripheral blood. The receptors here all came from a woman under 30 with stable Graves' hyperthyroidism. Donor details come from another sample of the same person, matched by shared clones.

This clonotype was detected many times. CDR3 in DNA: TGTGCCAGCAGTTCTACCTGGGACTCTGGGGCCAACGTCCTGACTTTC. Translation gives CASSSTWDSGANVLTF. The V call is TRBV12-3 or TRBV12-4, the J call TRBJ2-6; no firm D call. There are 16 residues in the CDR3. V lost 4 bases and J lost 0, with 10 bases in between.

To note about this clonotype: Being one base from a much bigger clone, this may be a read error. The rearrangement joins TRBV28 to TRBJ2-2, with a tentative D call TRBD2 (5 bases). This CDR3 is 13 amino acids long. Germline-derived CDR1 and CDR2 are MDHEN and SYDVKM. The CDR3 DNA reads as TGTGCCAGCAGAAGACCGATCACCGGGGAGCTGTTGTTT. Its protein is CASRRPITGELLF.

This clonotype occurred many times. The rearrangement joins TRBV7-9 to TRBJ1-2, with a tentative D call TRBD1 (5 bases). Germline-derived CDR1 and CDR2 are SEHNR and FQNEAQ (reference sequence). This CDR3 region has 14 residues. V was clipped by 3 bases and J by 7 bases, with 15 bases between them. CDR3 sequence reads: CASSFYTGEGGYTF. Written as DNA, the CDR3 is TGTGCCAGCAGCTTCTACACGGGGGAGGGTGGCTACACCTTC.

The sample holds a few counts of this clonotype. The rearrangement links TRBV3-1 to TRBJ1-1; D unresolved. Trimming removed 0 bases from V and 1 base from J, with 9 bases in between. Germline V gene data show CDR1 as LGHDT and CDR2 as YNNKEL (reference sequence). This CDR3 is 15 amino acids long. The CDR3 is CASSQDAGWNTEAFF. CDR3 DNA: TGTGCCAGCAGCCAAGATGCAGGCTGGAACACTGAAGCTTTCTTT.

V is TRBV12-3 or TRBV12-4 and J is TRBJ2-5; unclear D gene. There are 14 residues in the CDR3. V was clipped by 3 bases and J by 5 bases, with 13 bases between them. The CDR3 sequence is CASSFRKAQETQYF. For the CDR3, the DNA is TGTGCCAGCAGTTTCCGTAAAGCCCAGGAGACCCAGTACTTC.

This clonotype was counted many times. This chain joins TRBV6-2 or TRBV6-3 and TRBJ2-5; 9 positions match TRBD2. The CDR3 is 19 residues long. Germline V gene data show CDR1 as MNHEY and CDR2 as SVGEGT. J lost 4 bases, V lost 0 bases, and 15 bases had no gene match. The CDR3 loop reads CASSYSATSDSGSRETQYF. In DNA form, the CDR3 reads TGTGCCAGCAGTTACTCGGCGACTAGTGATAGCGGGAGCCGAGAGACCCAGTACTTC.

This clonotype was seen repeatedly, ten times or more. The chain carries TRBV12-3 or TRBV12-4 and TRBJ1-2, with TRBD1 identical over 7 bases. V was clipped by 5 bases and J by 2 bases; unmatched bases: 8. CDR3 size: 15 residues. CDR3: CASSAYSGQNYGYTF. The CDR3 coding sequence is TGTGCCAGCAGTGCATACTCGGGACAGAACTATGGCTACACCTTC.

The J gene is TRBJ2-7, the V gene TRBV28; possible D gene TRBD1, 5 bases. The CDR3 covers 15 residues. Trimming removed 4 bases from V and 2 bases from J, with 15 bases in between. CDR1 and CDR2 from the germline V gene are MDHEN and SYDVKM. Here the CDR3 DNA reads TGTGCCAGCAGTTCGGTTGGGGCTCGCGCCTACGAGCAGTACTTC. This encodes CASSSVGARAYEQYF.

This clonotype was detected many times. The chain has TRBV12-3 or TRBV12-4 and TRBJ1-2; D is unresolved. Trimming removed 1 base at V and 7 bases at J, with 16 bases between. There are 15 residues in the CDR3. The CDR3 bases are TGTGCCAGCAGTTTAGTCCCCCGAGGTGAAGGTGGCTACACCTTC. It is translated as CASSLVPRGEGGYTF.